The following is a T cell receptor (beta chain) sequence with its context. Its antigen remains unknown. The data were obtained in a study of T cell responses to AZD1222 COVID-19 vaccine. Whole-study results and caveats: Among spike-specific TCRs, nearly half reportedly target unmutated variant regions.

CDR3 size: 16 residues. Looked up from germline, CDR1 is MDHEN and CDR2 is SYDVKM. The ends lost 1 base at V and 5 bases at J; junction bases unmatched: 6. Measured with immunoSEQ multiplex PCR; TCRdb has only the in-frame clones, and not every one. The sample lists 120,000 or so clones; about nine tenths were seen once. This material consisted of peripheral blood, taken on day 0 of AZD1222 vaccination. The TCR originated in an adult in good health. J is TRBJ1-4 and V is TRBV28, with 8 bases matching TRBD1. The CDR3 DNA sequence: TGTGCCAGCAGTTTATCACAGGGGGGGTCAAATGAAAAACTGTTTTTT. Its translation: CASSLSQGGSNEKLFF. The whole variable domain, remainder taken from reference TRBV28 and TRBJ1-4, is DVKVTQSSRYLVKRTGEKVFLECVQDMDHENMFWYRQDPGLGLRLIYFSYDVKMKEKGDIPEGYSVSREKKERFSLILESASTNQTSMYLCASSLSQGGSNEKLFFGSGTQLSVL.